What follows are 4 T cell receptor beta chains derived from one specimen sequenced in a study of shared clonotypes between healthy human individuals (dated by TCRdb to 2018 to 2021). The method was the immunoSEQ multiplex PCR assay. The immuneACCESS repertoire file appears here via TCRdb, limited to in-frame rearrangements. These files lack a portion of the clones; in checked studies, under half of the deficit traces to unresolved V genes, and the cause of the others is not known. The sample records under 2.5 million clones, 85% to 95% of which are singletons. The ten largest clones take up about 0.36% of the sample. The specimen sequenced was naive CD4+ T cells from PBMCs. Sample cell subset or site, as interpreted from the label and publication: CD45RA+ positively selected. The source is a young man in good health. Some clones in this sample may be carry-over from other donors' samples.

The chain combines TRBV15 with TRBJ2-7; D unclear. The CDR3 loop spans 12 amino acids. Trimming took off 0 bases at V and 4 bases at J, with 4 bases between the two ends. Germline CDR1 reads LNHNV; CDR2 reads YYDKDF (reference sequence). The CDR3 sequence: CATSREQYEQYF. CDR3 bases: TGTGCCACCAGCAGAGAACAGTACGAGCAGTACTTC.

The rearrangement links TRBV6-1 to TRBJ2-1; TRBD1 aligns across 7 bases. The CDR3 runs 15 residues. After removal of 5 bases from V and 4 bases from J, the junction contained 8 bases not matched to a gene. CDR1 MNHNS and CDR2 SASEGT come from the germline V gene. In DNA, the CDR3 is TGTGCCAGCAGTAAACCGGGACAGTCTTACAATGAGCAGTTCTTC. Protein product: CASSKPGQSYNEQFF.

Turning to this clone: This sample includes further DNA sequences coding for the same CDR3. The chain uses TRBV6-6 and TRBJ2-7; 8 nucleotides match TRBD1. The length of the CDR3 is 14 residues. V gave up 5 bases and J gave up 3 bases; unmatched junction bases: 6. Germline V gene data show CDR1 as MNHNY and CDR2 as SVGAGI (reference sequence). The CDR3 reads CASSTQGASYEQYF. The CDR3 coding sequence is TGTGCCAGCAGTACCCAGGGGGCTAGCTACGAGCAGTACTTC.

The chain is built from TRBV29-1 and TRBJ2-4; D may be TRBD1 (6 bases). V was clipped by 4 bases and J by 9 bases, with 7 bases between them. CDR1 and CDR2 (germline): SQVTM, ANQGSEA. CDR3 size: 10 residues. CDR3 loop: CSVAQGIQYF. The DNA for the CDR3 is TGCAGCGTTGCACAGGGCATTCAGTACTTC.